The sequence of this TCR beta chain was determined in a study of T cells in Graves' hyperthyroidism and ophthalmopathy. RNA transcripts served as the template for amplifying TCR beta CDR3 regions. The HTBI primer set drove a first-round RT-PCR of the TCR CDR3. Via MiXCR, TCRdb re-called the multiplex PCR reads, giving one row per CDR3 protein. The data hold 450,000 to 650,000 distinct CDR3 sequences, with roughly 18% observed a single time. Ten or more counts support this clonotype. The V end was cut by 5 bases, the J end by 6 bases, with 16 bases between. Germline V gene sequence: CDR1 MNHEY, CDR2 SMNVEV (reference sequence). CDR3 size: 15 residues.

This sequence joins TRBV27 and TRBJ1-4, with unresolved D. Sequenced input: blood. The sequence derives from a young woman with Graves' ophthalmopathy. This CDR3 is CASSKGRRLDEKLFF. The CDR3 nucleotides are TGTGCCAGCAGTAAAGGACGTAGACTTGATGAAAAACTGTTTTTT.